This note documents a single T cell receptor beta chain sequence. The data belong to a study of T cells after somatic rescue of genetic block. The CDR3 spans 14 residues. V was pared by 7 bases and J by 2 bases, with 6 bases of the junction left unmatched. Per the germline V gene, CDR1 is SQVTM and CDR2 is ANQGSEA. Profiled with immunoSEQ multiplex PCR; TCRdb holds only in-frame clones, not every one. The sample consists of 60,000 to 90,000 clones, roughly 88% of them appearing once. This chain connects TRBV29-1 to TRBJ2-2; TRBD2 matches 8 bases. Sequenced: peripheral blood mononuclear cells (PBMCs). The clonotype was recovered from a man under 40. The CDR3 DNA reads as TGCAGCGCTGAGCGGGGGCCCAACACCGGGGAGCTGTTTTTT. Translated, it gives CSAERGPNTGELFF.